This TCR beta chain was recorded in a study of T cell repertoires in cytomegalovirus infection. Across the whole study: The authors relied on CMV epitopes, both recently identified HLA-C-restricted and well-studied HLA-B-restricted. Indications of both CMV infection and matching HLA type were provided by public TCR beta signatures.

TCRdb re-called the reads through MiXCR, storing one row per CDR3 protein. Among approximately 730,000 distinct CDR3 sequences, about 28% were seen once, and the ten largest hold around 13%. This CDR3 contains 15 residues. The germline V gene encodes CDR1 MGHRA and CDR2 YSYEKL. V was shortened by 5 bases and J by 5 bases, with 18 bases between the two germline ends. Worth noting for this clonotype: The antigen remains unidentified.

V usage is TRBV4-1 and J usage is TRBJ1-2; perhaps TRBD1 as D (6 bases). The origin of this receptor is a human donor in good health (CMV status not recorded). Some clones in this sample may be carry-over from other donors' samples. Sequenced here: cultured CD8+ T cells from PBMCs, sampled from culture after CMV antigen stimulation. DNA of the CDR3: TGCGCCAGCAGCTATTCAGTGGAGGACAGTTATGGCTACACCTTC. Its translation is CASSYSVEDSYGYTF.